Detailed here is one T cell receptor beta chain. The antigen is undetermined. The PCR contained 60 Vbeta and 13 Jbeta primers. Measured with immunoSEQ multiplex PCR; TCRdb has only the in-frame clones, and not every one. The repertoire holds 95,000 or so clones, with approximately 70% as singletons. CDR3 length equals 16 residues. Germline CDR1 and CDR2: SGDLS and YYNGEE. Trimming left V 4 bases short and J 9 bases short, with 24 bases between. The sample originates from a study of cytomegalovirus exposure and HLA in healthy donors. Findings and caveats of the study: TCR beta V- and J-gene trimming was later associated with a missense DCLRE1C variant. Reportedly, HLA-A and HLA-B alleles of most subjects were accurately predicted from TCR beta.

The origin of this receptor is a woman between 45 and 65 years old in good health and CMV-seropositive. Sequencing input: PBMCs. The V gene is TRBV9, the J gene TRBJ2-3; possibly TRBD2 for D (6 bases). CDR3 region: CASSLPPGLDSGTQYF. In DNA, the CDR3 is TGTGCCAGCAGCTTACCTCCGGGACTCGATTCGGGGACGCAGTATTTT.